Below, 18 T cell receptor beta chains from the same sample are listed, as sequenced in a study of PD-L1 blockade in urothelial cancer. Described time point: pretreatment peripheral blood. The table came from immunoSEQ multiplex PCR; TCRdb's copy has only in-frame clones and leaves some out. The table shows about 81,000 clones, with 85% occurring only once. Specimen: PBMCs, collected around atezolizumab (anti-PD-L1) treatment. The receptor source for this set is a man aged 40-50 years with urothelial cancer.

The gene calls are TRBV27 and TRBJ2-4; D not certain. Looked up from germline, CDR1 is MNHEY and CDR2 is SMNVEV (reference sequence). The CDR3 contains 14 residues. Trimming removed 6 bases at V and 0 bases at J, with 9 bases between. CDR3 residues: CASSSSPAKNIQYF. DNA of the CDR3: TGTGCCAGCAGCTCCAGTCCAGCCAAAAACATTCAGTACTTC.

This clone was picked up one time. The chain carries TRBV7-3 and TRBJ1-2, with D hard to call. The germline CDR1 and CDR2 sequences are SGHTA and FQGTGA. This CDR3 is 14 amino acids long. Between the trimmed V and J ends, which lost 1 base and 6 bases, there was a span of 12 bases. DNA for the CDR3: TGTGCCAGCAGCTTAAACCCCCAAGGAGATGGCTACACCTTC. It codes for CASSLNPQGDGYTF.

This chain uses TRBV5-1 with TRBJ2-7; D may be TRBD2 (6 bases). V shed 2 bases and J shed 3 bases, with 12 bases lying between them. CDR1 and CDR2 from the germline V gene are SGHRS and YFSETQ. This CDR3 has 14 amino acids. The CDR3 sequence is CASSFGGTFYEQYF. CDR3 nucleotides: TGCGCCAGCAGCTTTGGCGGGACCTTCTACGAGCAGTACTTC.

On this clone itself: Sequence at one end of the junction differs from germline and may be a read error. CDR3 amino acids: CANSLIGQVGEAFF. The CDR3 DNA is TGCGCCAACAGCTTAATTGGGCAGGTGGGCGAGGCTTTCTTT. The chain couples TRBV5-1 to TRBJ1-1; D remains unclear. The CDR3 totals 14 residues. Germline CDR1 reads SGHRS; CDR2 reads YFSETQ.

This chain connects TRBV5-4 to TRBJ2-2; 12 bases are a match to TRBD2. Germline assignment: CDR1 SGHNT and CDR2 YYREEE (reference sequence). The V gene end was trimmed by 0 bases and the J gene end by 7 bases; junction bases not matched to a gene: 4. This CDR3 region has 16 residues. The CDR3 loop is CASSLGTSGTRGELFF. The DNA of the CDR3 is TGTGCCAGCAGCTTGGGGACTAGCGGGACACGCGGGGAGCTGTTTTTT.

The rearrangement uses TRBV5-1 and TRBJ2-7; D is uncertain. Germline CDR1 and CDR2: SGHRS and YFSETQ. V was trimmed by 5 bases and J by 3 bases, leaving 15 bases between them. The CDR3 runs 14 residues. CDR3 protein: CASSPAVLDYEQYF. The CDR3 nucleotides read TGCGCCAGCAGTCCGGCAGTGCTAGACTACGAGCAGTACTTC.

The chain couples TRBV9 to TRBJ2-7; TRBD2 matches at 10 bases. CDR1 is SGDLS, CDR2 YYNGEE, per germline. The CDR3 sequence is 16 residues long. Germline trimming cut 2 bases from V and 6 bases from J; bases unmatched to any gene: 11. This chain's CDR3 is CASSVSAGGPSGEQYF. CDR3 sequence (DNA): TGTGCCAGCAGCGTCTCAGCGGGAGGGCCTTCGGGCGAGCAGTACTTC.

This clone has a handful of counts. The chain couples TRBV14 to TRBJ1-3, with 7 bases that match TRBD1. This CDR3 is 19 amino acids long. CDR1 and CDR2 from the germline V gene are SGHDN and FVKESK. J was trimmed by 1 base and V by 5 bases; bases with no gene match: 17. The CDR3 protein is CASSASGTDRDSSGNTIYF. For the CDR3, the DNA is TGTGCCAGCAGCGCGAGTGGGACCGACAGGGACTCATCTGGAAACACCATATATTTT.

The chain employs TRBV4-3 and TRBJ2-2, with 9 bases aligning to TRBD1. With 3 bases clipped from V and 4 bases from J, the junction kept 12 bases outside the gene matches. Germline-derived CDR1 and CDR2 are LGHNA and YSLEER. The CDR3 is 18 residues long. The CDR3 coding sequence is TGCGCCAGCAGCCAGGATACTCCGGGACAGGGCCTCACCGGGGAGCTGTTTTTT. Residues: CASSQDTPGQGLTGELFF.

CDR3 DNA sequence: TGTGCCACCCTGGGGGCGGCAGGGTGGGGCTACACCTTC. Protein sequence: CATLGAAGWGYTF. The chain links TRBV6-1 to TRBJ1-2, with D perhaps TRBD1 (6 bases). The germline CDR1 and CDR2 sequences are MNHNS and SASEGT. Trimming took 10 bases from V and 8 from J, leaving 20 bases between them. The length of the CDR3 is 13 residues.

The genes are TRBV6-5 and TRBJ2-3, with D maybe TRBD2 (7 bases). Trimming took off 10 bases at V and 4 bases at J, with 15 bases between the two ends. The germline V gene encodes CDR1 MNHEY and CDR2 SVGAGI. This CDR3 is built from 13 residues. The CDR3 here is CATQGGVADTQYF. In DNA form, the CDR3 reads TGTGCCACCCAAGGGGGGGTCGCAGATACGCAGTATTTT.

V and J are TRBV7-9 and TRBJ1-1, with TRBD1 as a possible D gene (6 bases). V was trimmed by 2 bases and J by 1 base, leaving 11 bases between them. Germline assignment: CDR1 SEHNR and CDR2 FQNEAQ (reference sequence). The CDR3 is 15 amino acids. The CDR3 sequence: CASSLLGATNTEAFF. In DNA form, the CDR3 reads TGTGCCAGCAGCTTACTGGGGGCGACGAACACTGAAGCTTTCTTT. Looking up the rest from reference TRBV7-9 and TRBJ1-1 gives the full variable domain: DTGVSQNPRHKITKRGQNVTFRCDPISEHNRLYWYRQTLGQGPEFLTYFQNEAQLEKSRLLSDRFSAERPKGSFSTLEIQRTEQGDSAMYLCASSLLGATNTEAFFGQGTRLTVV.

V and J are TRBV12-2 and TRBJ1-1. TRBV12-2 is shown as a pseudogene. This CDR3 region has 13 residues. In DNA form, the CDR3 reads TGTGCAAGTCGCTTGCGAGTGAACACTGAAGCTTTCTTT. Its protein is CASRLRVNTEAFF.

The rearrangement uses TRBV30 and TRBJ1-1, with a possible D match to TRBD1 (6 bases). The germline CDR1 and CDR2 sequences are GTSNPN and SVGIG (reference sequence). The CDR3 is made up of 13 amino acids. Deletions cut 5 bases from V and 4 bases from J, with 14 bases between. The CDR3, as DNA: TGTGCCTGGGGGAGGGGGGGGGCCACTGAAGCTTTCTTT. Translating it yields CAWGRGGATEAFF.

This chain uses TRBV6-5 with TRBJ2-7; D is perhaps TRBD1 (6 bases). The CDR3 spans 12 residues. Between the trimmed V and J ends, which lost 5 bases and 3 bases, there was a span of 8 bases. Germline loops: CDR1 MNHEY, CDR2 SVGAGI. CDR3 bases: TGTGCCAGCAGTGAGGGGGTCTACGAGCAGTACTTC. As protein: CASSEGVYEQYF.

This rearrangement joins TRBV4-2 to TRBJ1-2; possibly TRBD1 for D (5 bases). V was shortened by 1 base and J by 6 bases, with 15 bases between the two germline ends. This CDR3 contains 15 residues. Germline CDR1 and CDR2: LGHNA and YNFKEQ. The CDR3 is CASSQVVRGEDGYTF. The CDR3 nucleotides are TGTGCCAGCAGCCAAGTGGTTCGGGGGGAGGATGGCTACACCTTC.

This chain joins TRBV30 and TRBJ1-4; no definite D call. CDR3 length equals 15 residues. Trimming stripped 0 bases from V and 0 bases from J, with 8 bases between. Germline CDR1 is GTSNPN and CDR2 is SVGIG (reference sequence). CDR3 nucleotides: TGTGCCTGGAGTGTCCCAGATGCAACTAATGAAAAACTGTTTTTT. It yields the protein CAWSVPDATNEKLFF.

This clone was recorded a few times. The V and J genes are TRBV4-2 and TRBJ1-2; D is unresolved. Trimming pared 0 bases from V and 2 bases from J, leaving 10 bases between. CDR1 is LGHNA and CDR2 is YNFKEQ in the germline V gene. The CDR3 extends over 15 amino acids. The CDR3 region is CASSQDWGGNYGYTF. The CDR3 DNA reads as TGTGCCAGCAGCCAAGACTGGGGAGGAAACTATGGCTACACCTTC.